Listed here is a single TCR beta chain. There is no known antigen for this receptor. No quality values exist for individual bases; no much larger clone is one base distant. The sequencer listed for this sample is Illumina HiSeq 2500. Quantitative 5'-RACE with molecular barcodes was used to prepare TCR beta libraries. The paper's data handling went like this. A new computational method, built on a probabilistic model of VDJ rearrangement, was used to identify disease-linked TCR variants. TCRdb handled the public reads itself, with Q25 trimming in fastp and clone calling in MiXCR, and kept productive beta chains. Each entry is one CDR3 protein sequence, shown with its most common DNA and genes. For this entry, the V and J calls and clone size follow TCRdb and not the study's own pipeline. This sample holds about 150,000 distinct CDR3 sequences; 25% to 35% were observed only once. The ten largest clones add up to around 6.2% of the sample.

Per the germline V gene, ENHRY is the CDR1 and SYGVKD is the CDR2. Germline trimming amounts to 6 bases on V and 1 base on J, with 8 as the count of junction bases outside the gene matches. From cysteine to phenylalanine, the CDR3 is 15 amino acids long. Solely the CDR3 DNA is kept, with 45 bases framed from the first base. The sample is drawn from a study of CD8 T cells in ankylosing spondylitis (dated by TCRdb to between 2016 and 2019). Describing the broader study: The study set out to find disease-linked TCR variants by profiling T cell receptor beta repertoires in ankylosing spondylitis patients and healthy donors. Peripheral blood samples were taken, and synovial fluid was additionally collected from ankylosing spondylitis patients. The full study cohort was made up of approximately 24 ankylosing spondylitis patients and over 90 healthy donors.

Synovial fluid samples were paired with blood samples taken from the same ankylosing spondylitis patients. The research as a whole found: A TCR beta motif of about 8 highly homologous amino acid variants appeared characteristic of blood from ankylosing spondylitis patients. In peripheral blood, the disease-linked clones were found at relatively low frequencies and had a CD8+ phenotype. Some motif variants were previously reported in synovial fluid and blood of reactive arthritis patients, suggesting common disease-initiation mechanisms. The disease-linked clones were reported as significantly enriched in matched synovial fluid samples from ankylosing spondylitis patients.

Sequencing input: synovial fluid, either unsorted or a sorted T cell fraction (not recorded which). The clonotype was recovered from a male donor with ankylosing spondylitis. The chain couples TRBV10-3 to TRBJ2-5; 7 bases in the middle match TRBD1. The CDR3 in this case is CAIRAGGVGQETQYF. The DNA sequence follows: TGTGCCATCAGGGCAGGGGGAGTGGGCCAAGAGACCCAGTACTTC.